Reported below is one T cell receptor beta chain. The data belong to a study of blood T cell repertoires in COVID-19. About the study: Samples representing acute and convalescent COVID-19 were sourced from the United States, Italy and Spain. In each case, the material was cDNA or gDNA derived from T cells, B-cell-depleted T cells, or PBMCs.

Seattle participants joined during active infection and were tracked over time. Methods used by the authors: Nucleated cell number was recorded as an estimate derived from reference gene primer amplification. The assay was immunoSEQ multiplex PCR, and TCRdb's table has in-frame clones only and misses some. V, J and clone size were drawn from that table, and D and trimming were deduced from the DNA. The sample lists 500,000 to 600,000 clones, approximately 88% occurring once. This CDR3 comprises 16 residues. Germline loops: CDR1 MDHEN, CDR2 SYDVKM. Trimming took 3 bases from V and 0 from J, leaving 13 bases between them.

The TCR was taken from a woman in her fifties or sixties with COVID-19, enrolled during active disease. The chain couples TRBV28 to TRBJ2-3; TRBD1 might be the D (5 bases). What was sequenced was peripheral blood. DNA for the CDR3: TGTGCCAGCAGTTTCCCCCAGGGCCTCAGCACAGATACGCAGTATTTT. Amino acid sequence: CASSFPQGLSTDTQYF.